The 26 T cell receptor beta chains below come from one sample, sequenced in a study of lymphopenia after photon versus proton radiotherapy (dated by TCRdb to about 2019). The method behind the library was the immunoSEQ multiplex PCR assay. Entries here come from immuneACCESS through TCRdb and include only in-frame sequences with V and J called. Some clones fail to appear in such tables; in the studies checked, an unresolved V gene covers under half of the shortfall, and the cause of the remainder is unknown. The sample profile shows 70,000 to 95,000 clones; more than 70% of them were found once. The top ten constitute about 1.3% of the sample. The specimen comprised peripheral blood, sampled from a patient treated with proton-based radiotherapy. These receptors were taken from a man aged 55 to 70 with pancreatic cancer.

This chain joins TRBV14 and TRBJ2-7, with 8 bases matching TRBD2. The CDR3 runs to 15 residues. With V trimmed by 2 bases and J by 2 bases, 5 bases remained unmatched. From germline, CDR1 is SGHDN and CDR2 FVKESK. The CDR3 DNA reads as TGTGCCAGCAGCCAATTTGCGGGAGGCCCCTACGAGCAGTACTTC. It specifies CASSQFAGGPYEQYF.

This clone was seen more than once but under ten times. This chain uses TRBV7-2 with TRBJ1-4; 9 bases are shared with TRBD1. The trim removed 5 bases at V and 8 bases at J, leaving 6 bases unmatched. Germline V gene data show CDR1 as SGHTA and CDR2 as FQGNSA. This CDR3 has 14 amino acids. CDR3 residues: CASSRDRAGEKLFF. DNA of the CDR3: TGTGCCAGCAGCAGGGACAGGGCAGGCGAAAAACTGTTTTTT.

This chain joins TRBV6-5 and TRBJ2-7, with D hard to call. The CDR3 sequence is 12 residues long. Trimming cost V 5 bases and J 3 bases, with 8 bases left between them. Germline V CDR1 and CDR2: MNHEY, SVGAGI. The CDR3 DNA is TGTGCCAGCAGTACCCTAAACTACGAGCAGTACTTC. Translation gives CASSTLNYEQYF.

The rearrangement uses TRBV10-3 and TRBJ2-6; no reliable D call. The germline CDR1 and CDR2 sequences are ENHRY and SYGVKD. This CDR3 region has 18 residues. V lost 5 bases and J lost 5, with 22 bases in between. As DNA, the CDR3 is TGTGCCATCAGTTTGAGCTCTGTAGATACAAGTCGGGCCAACGTCCTGACTTTC. As protein: CAISLSSVDTSRANVLTF.

This chain uses TRBV5-4 with TRBJ2-2; TRBD1 matches 10 bases. The CDR3 is 15 amino acids. V dropped 3 bases and J dropped 5; count of bases not matched to a gene: 4. Germline V CDR1 and CDR2: SGHNT, YYREEE (reference sequence). CDR3 nucleotide sequence: TGTGCCAGCAGCTCTCCGGGACAGGGGACCGGGGAGCTGTTTTTT. It specifies CASSSPGQGTGELFF.

V usage is TRBV4-1 and J usage is TRBJ2-1; a possible D gene is TRBD1 (5 bases). Germline CDR1 MGHRA, CDR2 YSYEKL. V lost 3 bases, J lost 0 bases, and 9 bases lay in between. The CDR3 totals 15 residues. The CDR3 nucleotides read TGCGCCAGCAGCCATTGGGGCAGCTCCTACAATGAGCAGTTCTTC. Encoded protein: CASSHWGSSYNEQFF.

V is TRBV9 and J is TRBJ2-7; TRBD1 aligns across 8 bases. The CDR3 is 15 residues long. Germline V lookup: CDR1 SGDLS, CDR2 YYNGEE. V was clipped by 4 bases and J by 2 bases; unmatched bases: 8. CDR3 region: CASSPRQGSTYEQYF. The CDR3 DNA reads as TGTGCCAGCAGCCCTAGACAGGGGTCGACCTACGAGCAGTACTTC.

The chain carries TRBV28 and TRBJ2-7, with TRBD1 as a possible D gene (6 bases). CDR1 is MDHEN, CDR2 SYDVKM, per germline. The length of the CDR3 is 14 residues. V was trimmed by 2 bases and J by 2 bases, leaving 10 bases between them. CDR3: CASSLNRVPYEQYF. CDR3 DNA sequence: TGTGCCAGCAGTTTAAACAGGGTACCCTACGAGCAGTACTTC.

V is TRBV15 and J is TRBJ2-3; 10 bases agree with TRBD1. The CDR3 sequence is 16 residues long. Germline assignment: CDR1 LNHNV and CDR2 YYDKDF (reference sequence). Trimming took 1 base from V and 1 from J; bases not matched to a gene: 2. The CDR3 sequence is CATSRGTGGRTDTQYF. The CDR3 coding sequence is TGTGCCACCAGCAGAGGGACAGGGGGACGCACAGATACGCAGTATTTT.

J is TRBJ2-7 and V is TRBV5-5, with TRBD2 identical over 7 bases. Germline V gene sequence: CDR1 SGHKS, CDR2 YYEKEE (reference sequence). The V gene end was trimmed by 2 bases and the J gene end by 7 bases; junction bases not matched to a gene: 9. This CDR3 region has 14 residues. CDR3 region: CASSFASGAREQYF. In DNA form, the CDR3 reads TGTGCCAGCAGCTTCGCTAGCGGAGCCCGTGAGCAGTACTTC.

As to this clone: An end of the junction does not agree with germline; a read error may underlie this. V is TRBV7-7 and J is TRBJ2-5; 9 bases match TRBD1. Per the germline V gene, CDR1 is SSHAT and CDR2 is FNYEAQ (reference sequence). The CDR3 loop spans 15 amino acids. CDR3 bases: TGTGCTAGCAGCTTGGGGACAGGGAGTCAAGAGACCCAGTACTTC. Residues: CASSLGTGSQETQYF.

The chain joins TRBV25-1 to TRBJ2-3; possible D gene TRBD2, 5 bases. Per the germline V gene, CDR1 is MGHDK and CDR2 is SYGVNS. V lost 5 bases to trimming and J lost 2 bases, with 17 bases between them. The CDR3 contains 16 residues. The CDR3 DNA reads as TGTGCCAGCAGTTTACTAGGTGCGGCCCCCACAGATACGCAGTATTTT. It yields the protein CASSLLGAAPTDTQYF.

The CDR3 region has the DNA TGCGCCAGCAGCCCAGAGGGGGCGGGAGGTGCCGGGGAGCTGTTTTTT. It codes for CASSPEGAGGAGELFF. The rearrangement joins TRBV5-1 to TRBJ2-2, with D possibly matching TRBD2 (8 bases). CDR1 is SGHRS, CDR2 YFSETQ, per germline. Trimming removed 4 bases at V and 6 bases at J, with 19 bases between. There are 16 residues in the CDR3.

This chain links TRBV5-5 with TRBJ1-2, with D tentatively TRBD1 (5 bases). Trimming left V 4 bases short and J 4 bases short, with 23 bases between. The CDR3 totals 17 residues. Germline V gene lookup returns CDR1 SGHKS and CDR2 YYEKEE (reference sequence). CDR3 in DNA: TGTGCCAGCAGCCCCACCTACCAACCCGGGGGGTCCTATGGCTACACCTTC. This sequence encodes CASSPTYQPGGSYGYTF. Full variable domain (rest looked up from reference TRBV5-5 and TRBJ1-2): DAGVTQSPTHLIKTRGQQVTLRCSPISGHKSVSWYQQVLGQGPQFIFQYYEKEERGRGNFPDRFSARQFPNYSSELNVNALLLGDSALYLCASSPTYQPGGSYGYTFGSGTRLTVV.

The rearrangement links TRBV6-1 to TRBJ2-7, with D hard to call. The CDR3 is 12 residues long. Deletions cut 3 bases from V and 7 bases from J, with 10 bases between. The V gene's germline CDR1 is MNHNS and CDR2 SASEGT. The CDR3 sequence is CASSEGLREQYF. The CDR3 nucleotides read TGTGCCAGCAGTGAGGGGTTGAGGGAGCAGTACTTC.

The CDR3, as DNA: TGTGCCAGTCGTGACAGCGGGAGGTGGTACGAGCAGTACTTC. The encoded protein is CASRDSGRWYEQYF. The chain is built from TRBV27 and TRBJ2-7; the match to TRBD2 covers 9 bases. The CDR3 runs to 14 residues. The ends lost 9 bases at V and 4 bases at J; junction bases unmatched: 10. Germline V lookup: CDR1 MNHEY, CDR2 SMNVEV (reference sequence).

This clone was counted a few times. The junction departs from the called germline gene at one end, perhaps through a read error. The chain carries TRBV2 and TRBJ2-7, with D uncertain. Germline loops: CDR1 SNHLY, CDR2 FYNNEI. The CDR3 is 15 amino acids. DNA of the CDR3: TGTGCCAGCAGTGACCAAAGCGTCCCCTCCAACGAGCAGTACTTC. Its protein product is CASSDQSVPSNEQYF.

This chain joins TRBV5-6 and TRBJ2-3; D ambiguous. From germline, CDR1 is SGHDT and CDR2 YYEEEE. The CDR3 is 16 amino acids. V lost 1 base, J lost 0 bases, and 12 bases lay in between. The CDR3 spells CASSLSGQGSTDTQYF. The CDR3 DNA reads as TGTGCCAGCAGCTTGTCGGGCCAAGGAAGCACAGATACGCAGTATTTT.

This chain connects TRBV30 to TRBJ2-5; D is unclear. The CDR3 runs to 11 residues. The germline V gene has CDR1 GTSNPN and CDR2 SVGIG (reference sequence). V was cut by 4 bases and J by 1 base, with 4 bases left in between. The CDR3 DNA is TGTGCCTGGAAACGCCAAGAGACCCAGTACTTC. Translating gives CAWKRQETQYF.

The chain recombines TRBV15 with TRBJ2-6, with D unresolved. The CDR3 contains 13 residues. The germline CDR1 and CDR2 sequences are LNHNV and YYDKDF (reference sequence). Trimming took off 5 bases at V and 2 bases at J, with 4 bases between the two ends. The CDR3 DNA follows: TGTGCCACCAGCGGAACTGGGGCCAACGTCCTGACTTTC. Protein: CATSGTGANVLTF.

J is TRBJ2-1 and V is TRBV5-1; TRBD2 agrees at 7 bases. Per the germline V gene, CDR1 is SGHRS and CDR2 is YFSETQ. Trimming at V came to 0 bases and at J to 7 bases, leaving 7 bases not matched to a gene. This CDR3 spans 15 amino acids. This CDR3 reads CASSLAGKAGNEQFF. The CDR3 region has the DNA TGCGCCAGCAGCTTGGCGGGGAAAGCGGGAAATGAGCAGTTCTTC. The full variable domain, rest sourced from reference TRBV5-1 and TRBJ2-1, is KAGVTQTPRYLIKTRGQQVTLSCSPISGHRSVSWYQQTPGQGLQFLFEYFSETQRNKGNFPGRFSGRQFSNSRSEMNVSTLELGDSALYLCASSLAGKAGNEQFFGPGTRLTVL.

The rearrangement links TRBV28 to TRBJ1-1; 9 bases agree with TRBD1. With 3 bases clipped from V and 5 bases from J, the junction kept 4 bases outside the gene matches. The CDR3 contains 14 residues. Germline V gene lookup returns CDR1 MDHEN and CDR2 SYDVKM. CDR3 nucleotides: TGTGCCAGCAGTTTCAACGGACAGGGGACTGAAGCTTTCTTT. Translating gives CASSFNGQGTEAFF.

The gene calls are TRBV27 and TRBJ2-7; a possible D gene is TRBD1 (5 bases). Germline V gene data show CDR1 as MNHEY and CDR2 as SMNVEV (reference sequence). Deletions cut 5 bases from V and 9 bases from J, with 11 bases between. The CDR3 totals 11 residues. Written as DNA, the CDR3 is TGTGCCAGCAGTGAAGCAGGGTGGCAGTACTTC. It encodes CASSEAGWQYF.

This clone was detected once. CDR3 sequence reads: CASSLAYGYTF. CDR3 bases: TGTGCCAGCAGTCTAGCCTATGGCTACACCTTC. The rearrangement joins TRBV2 to TRBJ1-2; D is unclear. CDR1 is SNHLY, CDR2 FYNNEI, per germline. The CDR3 contains 11 residues. The germline V and J ends were trimmed by 5 bases and 4 bases, with 5 bases remaining between them. Drawing the rest from reference TRBV2 and TRBJ1-2, the complete variable domain is EPEVTQTPSHQVTQMGQEVILRCVPISNHLYFYWYRQILGQKVEFLVSFYNNEISEKSEIFDDQFSVERPDGSNFTLKIRSTKLEDSAMYFCASSLAYGYTFGSGTRLTVV.

The rearrangement links TRBV11-2 to TRBJ2-1, with 7 bases lining up with TRBD2. V shed 5 bases and J 8 bases; nucleotides not matched to a gene: 21. CDR3 length equals 18 residues. Germline V CDR1 and CDR2: SGHAT, FQNNGV. In DNA form, the CDR3 reads TGTGCCAGCAGCCAGACGGCGTCGGGCGGGAGAGTGTTTCATGAGCAGTTCTTC. This codes for CASSQTASGGRVFHEQFF.

This clone was picked up one time. The V call is TRBV19, the J call TRBJ2-1; D is unresolved. Trimming shortened V by 5 bases and J by 8 bases, and 13 bases separated the two germline ends. Per germline, CDR1 LNHDA and CDR2 SQIVND (reference sequence). The CDR3 contains 13 residues. DNA of the CDR3: TGTGCCAGTAGTTCCATCACGGGCGATGAGCAGTTCTTC. Amino acids: CASSSITGDEQFF.